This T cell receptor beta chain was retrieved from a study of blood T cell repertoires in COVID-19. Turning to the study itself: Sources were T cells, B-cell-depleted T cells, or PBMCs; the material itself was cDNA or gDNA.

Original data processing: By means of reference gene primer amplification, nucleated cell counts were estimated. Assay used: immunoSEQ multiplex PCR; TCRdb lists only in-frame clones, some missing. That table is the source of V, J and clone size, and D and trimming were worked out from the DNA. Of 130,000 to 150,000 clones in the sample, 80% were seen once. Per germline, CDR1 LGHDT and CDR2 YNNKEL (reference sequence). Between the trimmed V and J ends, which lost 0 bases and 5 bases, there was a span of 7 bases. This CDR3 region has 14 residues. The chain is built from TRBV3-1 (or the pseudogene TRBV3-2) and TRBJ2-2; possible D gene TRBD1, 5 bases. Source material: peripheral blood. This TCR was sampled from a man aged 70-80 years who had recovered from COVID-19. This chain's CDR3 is CASSQESGTGELFF. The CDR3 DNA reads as TGTGCCAGCAGCCAAGAGTCAGGGACCGGGGAGCTGTTTTTT.